This T cell receptor beta chain derives from a study of blood T cell repertoires in COVID-19 (TCRdb year 2020). Study-wide context: Samples covering the acute and convalescent phases of COVID-19 were provided by collaborators in the United States, Italy and Spain. The material from the prospective study consisted of cDNA or gDNA derived from T cells, B-cell-depleted T cells, or PBMCs. Deeply sampled blood TCRbeta repertoires from subjects exposed to, actively infected with, or recovered from COVID-19 were included in the dataset. The repertoires were released in a freely available public database meant as a resource for research on the immune response to SARS-CoV-2. Samples were obtained from the ongoing ImmuneRACE study (first 160 participants) and from roughly 1,300 subjects provided by 6 global collaborators. Sample metadata almost always included a de-identified subject ID, COVID-19 status, age in years and sex. HLA class I and class II types, where available, came from metadata supplied by the sample provider rather than from assay-based typing.

Findings and caveats that apply to the study as a whole: Clinical and demographic metadata were provided uncurated, with the amount varying by source and participant.

The immunoSEQ Assay, a bias-controlled multiplex PCR, was used to amplify TCRbeta CDR3 regions from genomic DNA. Under the source paper's analysis protocol: The number of nucleated cells in each sample was estimated by amplification of reference gene primers within the assay. Sequence reads were collapsed and filtered to measure the absolute abundance of every unique TCRbeta CDR3 rearrangement. For each sample, productive Simpson clonality was calculated as the square root of Simpson's diversity index across productive rearrangements. Not all clones reach the TCRdb copy of this immuneACCESS table, which keeps in-frame sequences only. Checked studies attribute under half of the gap to unresolved V genes and leave the rest unexplained. The V and J calls and the clone size are those of that table, but D and trimming were determined from the DNA. A total of roughly 150,000 clones appear in this sample, more than 80% of them only once. The biggest ten clones account for about 4.5% of the sample.

Notes on this clone: There is no known antigen for this receptor. Nothing much larger sits one base from this clone, and base qualities are not available.

Enrolling through a virtual design, the prospective study's participants ranged in age from roughly 18 to 95 years and lived across 20 to 25 United States geographic areas. In the prospective study, participants were assigned to cohorts based on the clinical history participants reported in a screening survey and a study questionnaire. ImmuneRACE Cohort 3 recovered participants were defined by two consecutive negative NP/OP PCR tests, healthcare professional clearance, or symptom resolution. In the prospective study, whole blood, serum and a nasopharyngeal or oropharyngeal swab were collected from each participant by mobile phlebotomists. Over a roughly two-month period, participants in the prospective study had the option of providing additional blood draws and questionnaires. Prospective study blood samples were shipped either frozen or at room temperature before DNA extraction. This receptor was obtained from a man aged 50 to 59 who had recovered from COVID-19. The sequencing input was PBMCs or T cells enriched from blood (not recorded which).

This receptor has the CDR3 CAWSVQGTEAGRSSGANVLTF. The bases are TGTGCCTGGAGTGTACAGGGGACCGAAGCTGGACGAAGCTCTGGGGCCAACGTCCTGACTTTC. Recombination joined TRBV30 with TRBJ2-6; the central 7 bases match TRBD1. Spanning cysteine to phenylalanine, the CDR3 consists of 21 amino acids. The kept DNA is CDR3 alone, 63 bases in frame from the first base. Germline trimming amounts to 0 bases on V and 0 bases on J, with 17 as the count of junction bases outside the gene matches. CDR1 is given as GTSNPN and CDR2 as SVGIG, both from the germline V gene (reference sequence).